These T cell receptor beta chains were read from a single sample in a study of shared clonotypes between healthy human individuals. Assay: immunoSEQ multiplex PCR; the TCRdb copy retains only in-frame clones and omits some. The table lists more than 2 million clones, over 85% of them singletons, with 0.85% to 1.3% in the top ten. The sample consisted of naive CD8+ T cells sorted from blood. Every receptor here comes from a man aged 18 to 29 in good health. The CDR3 runs from the conserved cysteine through the conserved F or W. A D gene is named only where the DNA matches it firmly. For some rows the clone size is stated as once, few or many, or as a class when expanded; others skip it.

cdr3_nt | cdr3_aa | j_call | v_call | d_call | clone_size
TGTGCCAGCTTAAATGCCGGCGAGCAGTACTTC | CASLNAGEQYF | TRBJ2-7 | TRBV7-2 | NA | NA
TGTGCCAGCAGCTTAGCGGGACCGCCCGCCGAGCAGTACTTC | CASSLAGPPAEQYF | TRBJ2-7 | TRBV11-3 | NA | NA
TGTGCCAGCCGATCCTGGACAGGGGCCTACGAGCAGTACTTC | CASRSWTGAYEQYF | TRBJ2-7 | TRBV11-2 | TRBD1 | NA
TGCGCCAGCAGTGGGTGGGGAAAGGATCAGCCCCAGCATTTT | CASSGWGKDQPQHF | TRBJ1-5 | TRBV10-2 | NA | NA
TGTGCCAGCTCACCGAACAGGGGAGAGGCGGTTAATGAAAAACTGTTTTTT | CASSPNRGEAVNEKLFF | TRBJ1-4 | TRBV18 | TRBD1 | NA
TGTGCCAGCCCCAGGGGGGGCCCCTTTTGCGAGCAGTACTTC | CASPRGGPFCEQYF | TRBJ2-7 | TRBV27 | NA | NA
TGTGCCAGCAGTATTAGCGGGGGGGGCTCCTACGAGCAGTACTTC | CASSISGGGSYEQYF | TRBJ2-7 | TRBV4-2 | TRBD2 | NA
TGTGCCAGCAGCCCGAGACTAGCGGGGGTTTCCGGGACCCAGTACTTC | CASSPRLAGVSGTQYF | TRBJ2-5 | TRBV7-8 | TRBD2 | once
TGTGCCAGCAGCCCTGGACTAGCGGGAGGATACGAGCAGTACTTC | CASSPGLAGGYEQYF | TRBJ2-7 | TRBV7-9 | TRBD2 | NA
TGTGCCAGCAGCAGGGACAGGGCGAACACTGAAGCTTTCTTT | CASSRDRANTEAFF | TRBJ1-1 | TRBV6-5 | TRBD1 | NA
TGTGCCAGCAGCACCGCGTTCTATGGCTACACCTTC | CASSTAFYGYTF | TRBJ1-2 | TRBV7-2 | NA | NA
TGTGCCAGCAGCTACAACCCGGGACTACGCACCTACGAGCAGTACTTC | CASSYNPGLRTYEQYF | TRBJ2-7 | TRBV6-5 | TRBD2 | NA
TGTGCCAGCAGTCAGGGCAATCAGCCCCAGCATTTT | CASSQGNQPQHF | TRBJ1-5 | TRBV27 | NA | NA
TGTGCCAGCAGTCAGGGGGGAGAGACCCAGTACTTC | CASSQGGETQYF | TRBJ2-5 | TRBV28 | NA | NA
TGTGCCAGCAGCTTAGACTCAGGGGGAAGAGATGGCTACACCTTC | CASSLDSGGRDGYTF | TRBJ1-2 | TRBV7-9 | TRBD1 | NA
TGTGCCAGCACCAAGGGCCTGGGCGCTGAAGCTTTCTTT | CASTKGLGAEAFF | TRBJ1-1 | TRBV27 | NA | NA
TGTGCCAGCAGTTTAATCGGGGAAGGTGAAAAACTGTTTTTT | CASSLIGEGEKLFF | TRBJ1-4 | TRBV27 | NA | NA
TGTGCCAGCAGTGAAGTAGCGACGAACACTGAAGCTTTCTTT | CASSEVATNTEAFF | TRBJ1-1 | TRBV6-1 | NA | NA
TGTGCCAGCACCGAAGCGGGGGGGACCTACGAGCAGTACTTC | CASTEAGGTYEQYF | TRBJ2-7 | TRBV28 | TRBD2 | NA
TGTGCCAGTAGCTCCAGCCCGAACACTGAAGCTTTCTTT | CASSSSPNTEAFF | TRBJ1-1 | TRBV19 | NA | NA
TGCAGCGTTGAAGTGGAGACTAGCGGGACACACACCGGGGAGCTGTTTTTT | CSVEVETSGTHTGELFF | TRBJ2-2 | TRBV29-1 | TRBD2 | once
TGTGCCAGCAGCGTCAGGAGGGAACCAGATACGCAGTATTTT | CASSVRREPDTQYF | TRBJ2-3 | TRBV9 | NA | once
TGTGCCAGCAGTTACTCGATAGGGGGAGATACGCAGTATTTT | CASSYSIGGDTQYF | TRBJ2-3 | TRBV6-5 | NA | NA
TGCGCCAGCAGTGACGGGGGTGAAACCTACAATGAGCAGTTCTTC | CASSDGGETYNEQFF | TRBJ2-1 | TRBV10-1 | NA | NA
TGTGCGGAACAGGGGGATTCTGGCTACACCTTC | CAEQGDSGYTF | TRBJ1-2 | TRBV2 | TRBD1 | NA
TGTGCCACCAGCAGAGGGGCAGAGAGGATCTATGGCTACACCTTC | CATSRGAERIYGYTF | TRBJ1-2 | TRBV15 | NA | NA
TGTGCCAGCAGTCGAAACGGACTAGCGGGGAATACGCAGTATTTT | CASSRNGLAGNTQYF | TRBJ2-3 | TRBV6-5 | TRBD2 | NA
TGTGCCAGCAGCTTAGTGGGGGCGTCCTACGAGCAGTACTTC | CASSLVGASYEQYF | TRBJ2-7 | TRBV13 | NA | NA
TGCGCCAGCAGCCAAGAGACAGGGACCCCCGAAGCTTTCTTT | CASSQETGTPEAFF | TRBJ1-1 | TRBV4-3 | TRBD1 | once
TGTGCCAGCAGCCAACCGGGACTCCTGAGCTACGAGCAGTACTTC | CASSQPGLLSYEQYF | TRBJ2-7 | TRBV16 | NA | NA
TGTGCCAGCAGCTCAAAAGTGACTAGCTCCTACAATGAGCAGTTCTTC | CASSSKVTSSYNEQFF | TRBJ2-1 | TRBV7-9 | NA | NA
TGTGCCAGCAGTGAATTTGAGGGGAATGAGCAGTTCTTC | CASSEFEGNEQFF | TRBJ2-1 | TRBV25-1 | NA | NA
TGCGCCAGCAGCCAAGATTTAGGACTAGCGGAGATGACCTACGAGCAGTACTTC | CASSQDLGLAEMTYEQYF | TRBJ2-7 | TRBV4-3 | TRBD2 | NA
TGCGCCAGCAGCCAAGAGCTAGCGGGACATGAGCAGTTCTTC | CASSQELAGHEQFF | TRBJ2-1 | TRBV4-3 | TRBD2 | NA
TGTGCCAGCAGCTTCGGGGCGGTCACTGAAGCTTTCTTT | CASSFGAVTEAFF | TRBJ1-1 | TRBV5-6 | NA | NA
TGTGCCAGCTCAGAGGCTGAATCCTACGAGCAGTACTTC | CASSEAESYEQYF | TRBJ2-7 | TRBV18 | NA | NA
TGTGCCAGCAGCTTTACAGCGATCTACGAGCAGTACTTC | CASSFTAIYEQYF | TRBJ2-7 | TRBV7-9 | NA | NA
TGTGCCAGCAGCTCGACTAACTTAGGACCCGCAGATACGCAGTATTTT | CASSSTNLGPADTQYF | TRBJ2-3 | TRBV7-9 | NA | once
TGTGCCAGCAGCCGATCCGGGTCGTGGAGCTCCTATAATTCACCCCTCCACTTT | CASSRSGSWSSYNSPLHF | TRBJ1-6 | TRBV21-1 | NA | few
TGTGCCAGCAGGGCCATTGAGGGGGTTGGGGAGACCCAGTACTTC | CASRAIEGVGETQYF | TRBJ2-5 | TRBV27 | NA | NA
TGTGCCAGCAGCTTATGGACCGGGGAGCTGTTTTTT | CASSLWTGELFF | TRBJ2-2 | TRBV5-6 | NA | NA
TGTGCCAGCAGTGAAGCGCACAGGGTGGGAGAAGCTTTCTTT | CASSEAHRVGEAFF | TRBJ1-1 | TRBV2 | NA | NA
TGTGCCAGCAGTTTAACACTTAGCACAGATACGCAGTATTTT | CASSLTLSTDTQYF | TRBJ2-3 | TRBV28 | NA | NA
TGTGCCAGCAGCCCGGGACAGAACTCCTACGAGCAGTACTTC | CASSPGQNSYEQYF | TRBJ2-7 | TRBV7-9 | TRBD1 | NA
TGTGCCTGGGGGACTCCAGAGACCCAGTACTTC | CAWGTPETQYF | TRBJ2-5 | TRBV30 | NA | NA
TGCGCCAGCAGCTTCGAGGACAGGACGAACACTGAAGCTTTCTTT | CASSFEDRTNTEAFF | TRBJ1-1 | TRBV5-1 | TRBD1 | NA
TGTGCCAGCAGTTTAAGAGGGTTTCCCTACGAGCAGTACTTC | CASSLRGFPYEQYF | TRBJ2-7 | TRBV27 | NA | NA
TGTGCCAGCAGCTTAGGGCCGAAAAGGAGGGGAGGTTACGAGCAGTACTTC | CASSLGPKRRGGYEQYF | TRBJ2-7 | TRBV13 | NA | once
TGCGCCAGCAGCGGAGCGGGCGCCTACGAGCAGTACTTC | CASSGAGAYEQYF | TRBJ2-7 | TRBV4-1 | NA | NA
TGTGCCTGGAGTGAGTGGACAGGGGGGGAGACCCAGTACTTC | CAWSEWTGGETQYF | TRBJ2-5 | TRBV30 | TRBD1 | NA
TGTGCCAGCAGTTACCGTCCCCCAGATACGCAGTATTTT | CASSYRPPDTQYF | TRBJ2-3 | TRBV6-5 | NA | NA
TGTGCCAGCAGTGCTGGGACCGGCATGAACACTGAAGCTTTCTTT | CASSAGTGMNTEAFF | TRBJ1-1 | TRBV2 | NA | once
TGTGCCAGCAGCGTAGATCCTAATAGCAATCAGCCCCAGCATTTT | CASSVDPNSNQPQHF | TRBJ1-5 | TRBV9 | NA | NA